This T cell receptor beta chain was sequenced during a study of CD8 T cells in Susac syndrome. General study points: Only a relatively small number of individuals were included in the TCR sequencing and HLA analysis.

Reverse transcription of roughly 0.5 to 1 ug RNA was carried out with random hexamers. A multiplex approach, immunoSEQ multiplex PCR, amplified TCR beta CDR3 across 54 Vbeta and 13 Jbeta. Each CDR3 protein is one row after TCRdb ran MiXCR on the immunoSEQ multiplex PCR reads. The sample lists approximately 220,000 distinct CDR3 sequences, roughly 92% occurring once. The CDR3 runs 12 residues. V was shortened by 5 bases and J by 3 bases, with 6 bases between the two germline ends. Per the germline V gene, CDR1 is PRHDT and CDR2 is FYEKMQ (reference sequence). About this clonotype itself: The antigen remains unidentified.

CD8+ and CD4+ T cells from blood underwent TCR beta sequencing. The CD8+ and CD4+ T cells were negatively isolated, with the TEMRA cells enriched by FACS. The chain employs TRBV13 and TRBJ2-3; D uncertain. The sequenced material came from CD8+ T cells from PBMCs. The receptor was isolated from a human donor with multiple sclerosis. The CDR3: CASSTSTDTQYF. Here the CDR3 DNA reads TGTGCCAGCAGCACTTCGACAGATACGCAGTATTTT.